The 14 T cell receptor beta chains reported below all come from one sample, sequenced in a study of vaccination effects on CD4 cells after COVID-19. Cells that had been cultured for roughly 9 days were the source of isolated CD4+ T cells. Infection with SARS-CoV-2 occurred in the person between March and December 2020, and PCR confirmed it. Everyone in the study got two shots of either the BNT162b2 or mRNA-1273 vaccine. These receptors' targets are unknown. Produced via immunoSEQ multiplex PCR; TCRdb's table is partial and in-frame only. The table includes 45,000 to 55,000 clones, about 74% detected once. Sequenced material: CD4+ T cells from PBMCs cultured without peptide, taken after COVID-19 vaccination. These TCRs come from a human donor who had a prior SARS-CoV-2 infection.

The chain employs TRBV18 and TRBJ2-4, with 11 bases lining up with TRBD1. Germline V gene data show CDR1 as KGHSH and CDR2 as LQKENI. CDR3 length: 17 amino acids. The trim removed 5 bases at V and 0 bases at J, leaving 6 bases unmatched. The CDR3 region is CASSGGQGAGAKNIQYF. In nucleotides, the CDR3 is TGTGCCAGCTCAGGCGGACAGGGGGCTGGAGCCAAAAACATTCAGTACTTC.

This rearrangement joins TRBV10-3 to TRBJ2-1, with 9 nucleotides matching TRBD2. The ends lost 4 bases at V and 9 bases at J; junction bases unmatched: 7. Germline loops: CDR1 ENHRY, CDR2 SYGVKD. This CDR3 has 14 amino acids. The CDR3 sequence is CAISVGGGVSEQFF. As DNA, the CDR3 is TGTGCCATCAGTGTGGGCGGGGGGGTGAGTGAGCAGTTCTTC.

J is TRBJ2-2 and V is TRBV11-2, with TRBD2 identical over 8 bases. Germline trimming cut 2 bases from V and 4 bases from J; bases unmatched to any gene: 12. The CDR3 is 18 amino acids. CDR1 is SGHAT, CDR2 FQNNGV, per germline. As DNA, the CDR3 is TGTGCCAGCAGCTTATCGGGGGGGGGATTTCGTCGCACCGGGGAGCTGTTTTTT. Translating it yields CASSLSGGGFRRTGELFF. Complete variable domain (other parts from reference TRBV11-2 and TRBJ2-2): EAGVAQSPRYKIIEKRQSVAFWCNPISGHATLYWYQQILGQGPKLLIQFQNNGVVDDSQLPKDRFSAERLKGVDSTLKIQPAKLEDSAVYLCASSLSGGGFRRTGELFFGEGSRLTVL.

This clone was seen more than once but under ten times. This sequence joins TRBV24-1 and TRBJ2-7; tentative D call: TRBD1 (5 bases). Germline V gene sequence: CDR1 KGHDR, CDR2 SFDVKD. V was pared by 3 bases and J by 3 bases, with 5 bases between. The length of the CDR3 is 12 residues. The CDR3 is CATSDDSYEQYF. CDR3 DNA: TGTGCCACCAGTGATGACAGCTACGAGCAGTACTTC.

This chain joins TRBV30 and TRBJ2-3; D gene ambiguous. The germline V gene encodes CDR1 GTSNPN and CDR2 SVGIG (reference sequence). The CDR3 runs to 12 residues. Trimming took 7 bases from V and 2 from J, leaving 10 bases between them. The CDR3: CAYGVTTDTQYF. CDR3 coding DNA: TGTGCCTACGGAGTTACCACAGATACGCAGTATTTT.

The rearrangement links TRBV3-1 (or the pseudogene TRBV3-2) to TRBJ2-5; 10 bases match TRBD1. This CDR3 contains 14 residues. V shed 2 bases and J 4 bases; nucleotides not matched to a gene: 1. Germline V gene data show CDR1 as LGHDT and CDR2 as YNNKEL (reference sequence). As DNA, the CDR3 is TGTGCCAGCAGCCAATGGACAGGGGGAGAGACCCAGTACTTC. Protein sequence: CASSQWTGGETQYF.

CDR3 nucleotides: TGTGCCAGTAGTATTCTTCGGACTAGCGGGGGGACCACAGATACGCAGTATTTT. This sequence encodes CASSILRTSGGTTDTQYF. The V call is TRBV19, the J call TRBJ2-3; 14 bases are a match to TRBD2. CDR1 and CDR2 (germline): LNHDA, SQIVND (reference sequence). The V segment lost 3 bases and the J segment 2 bases; nucleotides outside the gene matches: 7. The CDR3 covers 18 residues.

The gene calls are TRBV7-8 and TRBJ2-5; D ambiguous. Trimming removed 1 base at V and 4 bases at J, with 7 bases between. This CDR3 is 13 amino acids long. Germline V gene sequence: CDR1 SGHVS, CDR2 FQNEAQ. The CDR3 protein is CASSLGPLETQYF. As DNA, the CDR3 is TGTGCCAGCAGCTTAGGCCCCTTAGAGACCCAGTACTTC.

The chain employs TRBV20-1 and TRBJ2-3; no definite D call. Trimming cost V 5 bases and J 2 bases, with 5 bases left between them. The CDR3 consists of 11 residues. The germline gives CDR1 DFQATT, CDR2 SNEGSKA (reference sequence). The CDR3 loop is CSAPYTDTQYF. CDR3 sequence (DNA): TGCAGTGCTCCCTACACAGATACGCAGTATTTT.

V and J are TRBV5-1 and TRBJ2-3, with 8 nucleotides matching TRBD2. The germline V gene encodes CDR1 SGHRS and CDR2 YFSETQ. V lost 2 bases, J lost 3 bases, and 8 bases stayed unmatched. This CDR3 region has 16 residues. The CDR3 DNA sequence: TGCGCCAGCAGCTTATTGGCGGGAGGAAATACAGATACGCAGTATTTT. It specifies CASSLLAGGNTDTQYF.

The chain has TRBV7-9 and TRBJ2-3, with TRBD2 matching 9 bases. The length of the CDR3 is 18 residues. CDR1 and CDR2 from the germline V gene are SEHNR and FQNEAQ (reference sequence). The V segment lost 8 bases and the J segment 0 bases; nucleotides outside the gene matches: 15. The CDR3 sequence: CASLLGTSSTSSTDTQYF. As DNA, the CDR3 is TGTGCCAGCCTGTTGGGGACTAGCTCTACTTCTAGCACAGATACGCAGTATTTT.

CDR3 protein: CASSLVTESYEQYF. The CDR3 coding sequence is TGCGCCAGCAGCTTGGTAACAGAATCCTACGAGCAGTACTTC. The genes are TRBV5-1 and TRBJ2-7, with D hard to call. The V and J ends lost 0 bases and 1 base respectively, with 8 bases between them. The CDR3 is 14 amino acids. Germline CDR1 SGHRS, CDR2 YFSETQ.

This clone was recorded once. The chain combines TRBV19 with TRBJ2-1, with TRBD2 matching 9 bases. CDR3 length: 18 amino acids. Trimming at V came to 4 bases and at J to 1 base, leaving 11 bases not matched to a gene. The germline V gene has CDR1 LNHDA and CDR2 SQIVND (reference sequence). Here the CDR3 reads CASSRSGTSIRSYNEQFF. CDR3 sequence (DNA): TGTGCCAGTAGTAGATCCGGGACTAGCATCAGGTCCTACAATGAGCAGTTCTTC.

The V call is TRBV18, the J call TRBJ2-1; 7 bases are a match to TRBD2. This CDR3 is 15 amino acids long. Germline V gene sequence: CDR1 KGHSH, CDR2 LQKENI. Trimming took 5 bases from V and 4 from J; bases not matched to a gene: 8. Here the CDR3 DNA reads TGTGCCAGCTCAGGTCTGGCGGGAGCATACAATGAGCAGTTCTTC. This translates into CASSGLAGAYNEQFF.